This T cell receptor beta chain stems from a study of T-cell memory formation after mild COVID-19. Study-wide findings and caveats: Clones from the second wave (peaking day 37) had unconfirmed SARS-CoV-2 specificity.

This CDR3 has 16 residues. CDR1 is SGHAT, CDR2 FQDESV, per germline (reference sequence). The trim removed 2 bases at V and 2 bases at J, leaving 6 bases unmatched. As concerns this clonotype: What it binds is not known.

TCRdb used MiXCR to reprocess the 5' RACE reads, holding one entry per CDR3 protein. There are 210,000 or so distinct CDR3 sequences in the sample; more than 25% occur only once, and 11% lies in the top ten. The sequencing input was PBMCs or a T cell subset sorted from them (not recorded which). The TCR was taken from an adult woman who had mild COVID-19 (a few samples of this study predate the infection). Cell type and time point are not known. This chain joins TRBV11-1 and TRBJ2-7, with TRBD2 matching over 10 bases. CDR3 residues: CASSLTSTSGAYEQYF. In DNA form, the CDR3 reads TGTGCCAGCAGCTTAACGTCTACTAGCGGGGCCTACGAGCAGTACTTC.